This T cell receptor (beta chain) is from a study of vaccination and CD4 T cells after COVID-19. Study details: Collection of post-vaccine samples followed dose two by a median around 72 days, spanning a range of 14 to 241.

For this clonotype: Its specificity is unknown.

Cultured CD4+ T-cell DNA underwent Oncomine TCR Beta short-read sequencing. MiXCR, applied by TCRdb to the PCR reads, yields one record per CDR3 protein. The table shows 11,000 to 15,000 distinct CDR3 sequences, with approximately 33% occurring only once. The treatment was: approximately nine-day PBMC culture with coronavirus spike peptide pools or control peptides (ViraFEST assay). IL-2 at around 9.4 IU/ml and peptide pools at roughly 11 ug/ml were added to PBMCs cultured at a few million per well. This CDR3 spans 12 amino acids. The V gene lost 4 bases and the J gene lost 9 bases, with 12 bases spanning the gap. Germline values: CDR1 MNHEY, CDR2 SVGAGI.

The rearrangement uses TRBV6-5 and TRBJ1-1, with D perhaps matching TRBD1 (6 bases). This TCR came from a human donor who had recovered from COVID-19. Material: CD4+ T cells from blood, cultured in vitro, obtained after SARS-CoV-2 vaccination. This CDR3 reads CASSSPTGKAFF. CDR3 coding DNA: TGTGCCAGCAGTTCCCCGACAGGAAAAGCTTTCTTT.